The 19 T cell receptor beta chains below were found in one sample sequenced in a study of shared clonotypes between healthy human individuals. Positively selected for CCR7, the CD45RO-negative cells used as naive CD8 cells excluded terminally differentiated effector memory CD45RA+ cells. Method: immunoSEQ multiplex PCR; TCRdb's copy keeps in-frame clones and lacks some. The sample has millions of clones, just over 90% seen once. The specimen was naive CD8+ T cells from PBMCs. The receptor set was obtained from a man in his late teens or twenties in good health. Some clones in this sample may be carry-over from other donors' samples.

The genes are TRBV9 and TRBJ2-5, with D hard to call. Germline V CDR1 and CDR2: SGDLS, YYNGEE. With 8 bases removed from V and 5 bases from J, the gap between germline ends came to 4 bases. CDR3 length: 9 residues. The CDR3 coding sequence is TGTGCCAGACACGAGACCCAGTACTTC. As protein: CARHETQYF.

The V and J genes are TRBV11-2 and TRBJ1-2; 7 bases align to TRBD1. The V gene end was trimmed by 5 bases and the J gene end by 8 bases; junction bases not matched to a gene: 8. This CDR3 is built from 13 residues. Germline CDR1 reads SGHAT; CDR2 reads FQNNGV. The CDR3 loop is CASSVTGVGGYTF. DNA for the CDR3: TGTGCCAGCAGCGTTACAGGGGTAGGGGGCTACACCTTC.

This rearrangement joins TRBV7-9 to TRBJ2-7; weak D call: TRBD1 (6 bases). The ends were cut back, 5 bases at V and 0 bases at J, with 17 bases in the middle. CDR3 length: 16 amino acids. Germline V lookup: CDR1 SEHNR, CDR2 FQNEAQ (reference sequence). The CDR3 spells CASSPRGKGVSYEQYF. As DNA, the CDR3 is TGTGCCAGCAGCCCTAGGGGGAAAGGGGTCTCCTACGAGCAGTACTTC.

The chain joins TRBV7-9 to TRBJ2-2; the match to TRBD2 covers 7 bases. With 5 bases clipped from V and 7 bases from J, the junction kept 10 bases outside the gene matches. Germline CDR1 reads SEHNR; CDR2 reads FQNEAQ (reference sequence). The CDR3 extends over 15 amino acids. CDR3 protein: CASSPFGLAVGELFF. DNA for the CDR3: TGTGCCAGCAGCCCTTTTGGGCTAGCGGTCGGGGAGCTGTTTTTT.

The chain uses TRBV29-1 and TRBJ2-1; the match to TRBD2 covers 11 bases. The CDR3 covers 16 residues. J lost 2 bases, V lost 6 bases, and 9 bases had no gene match. Germline loops: CDR1 SQVTM, CDR2 ANQGSEA. The CDR3 loop is CSVAGTSGLTYNEQFF. In DNA form, the CDR3 reads TGCAGCGTCGCCGGGACTAGCGGACTCACCTACAATGAGCAGTTCTTC.

This rearrangement joins TRBV11-2 to TRBJ2-7; no definite D call. Trimming pared 5 bases from V and 2 bases from J, leaving 10 bases between. Germline assignment: CDR1 SGHAT and CDR2 FQNNGV. The CDR3 spans 13 residues. CDR3 sequence: CASSHHGTYEQYF. In DNA, the CDR3 is TGTGCCAGCAGCCACCATGGGACCTACGAGCAGTACTTC.

V usage is TRBV7-8 and J usage is TRBJ2-3; the match to TRBD1 covers 8 bases. The CDR3 covers 15 residues. The germline V gene encodes CDR1 SGHVS and CDR2 FQNEAQ. V lost 5 bases to trimming and J lost 3 bases; unmatched junction nucleotides: 7. The DNA for the CDR3 is TGTGCCAGCAGCCCGGGACAGGCCCCTACAGATACGCAGTATTTT. Amino acids: CASSPGQAPTDTQYF. Based on the CDR3 plus reference TRBV7-8 and TRBJ2-3, the full variable domain is GAGVSQSPRYKVAKRGQDVALRCDPISGHVSLFWYQQALGQGPEFLTYFQNEAQLDKSGLPSDRFFAERPEGSVSTLKIQRTQQEDSAVYLCASSPGQAPTDTQYFGPGTRLTVL.

Worth noting for this clone: The junction differs from germline at one of its ends, possibly a read error. The J gene is TRBJ2-7, the V gene TRBV5-4; no clear D gene. The CDR3 sequence is 14 residues long. Per germline, CDR1 SGHNT and CDR2 YYREEE (reference sequence). The CDR3 DNA follows: TGTGCCAGCAGCTTGTTCGGCACCTCCCACGAGCAGTACTTC. Protein: CASSLFGTSHEQYF.

This clone was recorded once. The chain joins TRBV30 to TRBJ1-5; TRBD1 might be the D (6 bases). CDR3 length: 13 residues. The V gene lost 0 bases and the J gene lost 8 bases, with 11 bases spanning the gap. CDR1 and CDR2 (germline): GTSNPN, SVGIG (reference sequence). The CDR3 protein is CAWSVGGKEPQHF. In DNA, the CDR3 is TGTGCCTGGAGTGTAGGGGGGAAAGAGCCCCAGCATTTT.

The genes are TRBV6-1 and TRBJ1-5; D remains unclear. Germline V lookup: CDR1 MNHNS, CDR2 SASEGT. Between the trimmed V and J ends, which lost 2 bases and 2 bases, there was a span of 13 bases. This CDR3 has 16 residues. CDR3 protein: CASSEWWAGGNQPQHF. In nucleotides, the CDR3 is TGTGCCAGCAGTGAATGGTGGGCTGGGGGCAATCAGCCCCAGCATTTT.

The CDR3 is CASRQLAGGPSWYNEQFF. The CDR3 region has the DNA TGTGCCAGCAGACAACTAGCGGGAGGGCCCTCGTGGTACAATGAGCAGTTCTTC. The chain joins TRBV27 to TRBJ2-1; the match to TRBD2 covers 13 bases. CDR1 is MNHEY, CDR2 SMNVEV, per germline (reference sequence). Trimming cost V 6 bases and J 4 bases; bases outside gene matches: 12. The CDR3 totals 18 residues.

The rearrangement uses TRBV7-9 and TRBJ2-7, with D possibly matching TRBD1 (5 bases). V dropped 2 bases and J dropped 4 bases, with 15 bases sitting between them. The CDR3 has 15 amino acids. CDR1 is SEHNR, CDR2 FQNEAQ, per germline (reference sequence). CDR3 sequence reads: CASSLSRAERYEQYF. DNA of the CDR3: TGTGCCAGCAGCTTAAGCAGGGCCGAGAGGTACGAGCAGTACTTC.

The rearrangement links TRBV7-6 to TRBJ2-7; TRBD2 is a possible D gene (6 bases). V was trimmed by 2 bases and J by 6 bases, leaving 8 bases between them. Germline V gives CDR1 SGHVS, CDR2 FNYEAQ. This CDR3 contains 12 residues. The CDR3, as DNA: TGTGCCAGCAGCTTATTCGGGGGCGAGCAGTACTTC. Encoded protein: CASSLFGGEQYF. Full variable domain (rest looked up from reference TRBV7-6 and TRBJ2-7): GAGVSQSPRYKVTKRGQDVALRCDPISGHVSLYWYRQALGQGPEFLTYFNYEAQQDKSGLPNDRFSAERPEGSISTLTIQRTEQRDSAMYRCASSLFGGEQYFGPGTRLTVT.

The V gene is TRBV7-9, the J gene TRBJ1-2; no clear D gene. The CDR3 is 12 amino acids. CDR1 is SEHNR and CDR2 is FQNEAQ in the germline V gene (reference sequence). The V gene lost 5 bases and the J gene lost 5 bases, with 9 bases spanning the gap. CDR3 DNA: TGTGCCAGCAGCCAATCTTTGTATGGCTACACCTTC. Its translation is CASSQSLYGYTF.

Here the CDR3 DNA reads TGTGCCAGCAGTTTCTTTAGGGGGGTTATCTACGAGCAGTACTTC. It encodes CASSFFRGVIYEQYF. The chain combines TRBV28 with TRBJ2-7; either TRBD1 or TRBD2 may fit D (6 bases each). Per germline, CDR1 MDHEN and CDR2 SYDVKM. The CDR3 runs 15 residues. The ends were cut back, 3 bases at V and 3 bases at J, with 15 bases in the middle.

Details on this clone: Different DNA sequences within this sample yield the same CDR3. This sequence joins TRBV19 and TRBJ2-3; D not certain. This CDR3 has 14 amino acids. V was trimmed by 3 bases and J by 0 bases, leaving 7 bases between them. The V gene's germline CDR1 is LNHDA and CDR2 SQIVND (reference sequence). CDR3 residues: CASSIRPSTDTQYF. The CDR3 DNA sequence: TGTGCCAGTAGTATTCGGCCTAGCACAGATACGCAGTATTTT.

The genes are TRBV4-2 and TRBJ2-3, with no clear D. The CDR3 runs to 16 residues. CDR1 is LGHNA and CDR2 is YNFKEQ in the germline V gene. The V gene lost 1 base and the J gene lost 2 bases, with 13 bases spanning the gap. CDR3 in amino acids: CASSQAAPAITDTQYF. CDR3 nucleotide sequence: TGTGCCAGCAGCCAAGCAGCTCCAGCGATCACAGATACGCAGTATTTT.

The chain combines TRBV6-6 with TRBJ1-2; no firm D call. CDR3 length equals 11 residues. The germline CDR1 and CDR2 sequences are MNHNY and SVGAGI (reference sequence). V lost 7 bases to trimming and J lost 8 bases, with 11 bases between them. The CDR3 bases are TGTGCCAGCAAGGCACCCCGGGGCTACACCTTC. This sequence encodes CASKAPRGYTF.

This clone was observed a single time. The genes are TRBV27 and TRBJ2-3; 10 bases align to TRBD2. Germline assignment: CDR1 MNHEY and CDR2 SMNVEV (reference sequence). This CDR3 spans 16 amino acids. V dropped 2 bases and J dropped 1; count of bases not matched to a gene: 3. CDR3 protein: CASSLSGGVGTDTQYF. The CDR3 DNA sequence: TGTGCCAGCAGTTTAAGCGGGGGGGTGGGCACAGATACGCAGTATTTT.